This TCR beta chain stems from a study of cytomegalovirus exposure and HLA in healthy donors. Turning to the study itself: Both the approximately 120 validation repertoires and the approximately 700 first-cohort repertoires used the same platform, as reported by a later analysis. Points from the study as a whole: The tendency of first-cohort TCR clusters to co-occur in the roughly 110 validation repertoires was identified by a subsequent analysis. Reports credit the classifier with highly specific, highly sensitive diagnosis of cytomegalovirus status.

Germline CDR1 is MNHEY and CDR2 is SMNVEV (reference sequence). The ends were cut back, 4 bases at V and 6 bases at J, with 7 bases in the middle. The CDR3 runs to 12 residues. The protocol was immunoSEQ multiplex PCR, while the TCRdb copy is restricted to in-frame clones and leaves out a portion. The repertoire holds some 140,000 clones, with around 85% as singletons. With regard to this clone: Its antigen is unidentified.

The V and J genes are TRBV27 and TRBJ2-1; D not certain. The sequencing sample was made of PBMCs. This sequence originates from a man in his late teens or twenties in good health and CMV-seronegative. CDR3 nucleotides: TGTGCCAGCAGTTCGAGATCCAATGAGCAGTTCTTC. It specifies CASSSRSNEQFF.